These 13 T cell receptor beta chains originate from one sample sequenced in a study of blood T cells in healthy people across ages. Sample-barcoded 5' priming and a J-beta primer mix drove a second PCR of roughly 6 to 12 cycles. MiXCR, run by TCRdb on the 5' RACE reads, gives a single entry per CDR3 protein. The data contain approximately 800,000 distinct CDR3 sequences, 46% of them seen just once; the ten biggest clones take up 18%. Sequencing was done on a sample of blood. These receptors all stem from a man older than 75 in good health.

The rearrangement uses TRBV29-1 and TRBJ1-2; D is ambiguous. This CDR3 is 11 amino acids long. Germline CDR1 is SQVTM and CDR2 is ANQGSEA. V was cut by 5 bases and J by 8 bases, with 12 bases left in between. The DNA for the CDR3 is TGCAGCGTTTCGGTTCAGACGGGCTACACCTTC. Its translation is CSVSVQTGYTF.

Regarding this clonotype: A much larger clone sits a single nucleotide away, making a read error possible. The J gene is TRBJ2-4, the V gene TRBV6-1, with D unclear. The DNA end lines up better with TRBJ2-7; the J call may be wrong. Looked up from germline, CDR1 is MNHNS and CDR2 is SASEGT. The CDR3 runs 12 residues. DNA for the CDR3: TGTGCCAGCGGCGTGAGCTCCTACGAGCAGTACTTC. This codes for CASGVSSYEQYF.

To note about this clonotype: A much more abundant neighbour one base away suggests this may be a read error. The chain has TRBV12-3 or TRBV12-4 and TRBJ2-7; TRBD1 agrees at 8 bases. This CDR3 region has 14 residues. CDR3: CTSSLHRGAYEQYF. The CDR3 nucleotides are TGTACCAGCAGTTTACACAGGGGGGCCTACGAGCAGTACTTC.

This clonotype showed up just a few times. The chain uses TRBV6-2 or TRBV6-3 and TRBJ2-2; 8 nucleotides agree with TRBD2. This CDR3 spans 20 amino acids. V was pared by 6 bases and J by 4 bases, with 22 bases of the junction left unmatched. Germline assignment: CDR1 MNHEY and CDR2 SVGEGT. CDR3 bases: TGTGCCAGCAGCAACGAAGATCAACCAGCGGGAGTAATTGGCACCGGGGAGCTGTTTTTT. It specifies CASSNEDQPAGVIGTGELFF.

This clonotype showed up many times. The rearrangement uses TRBV5-1 and TRBJ1-4; D is undetermined. V lost 0 bases and J 3 bases, leaving 9 bases between the germline ends. The CDR3 contains 15 residues. Germline assignment: CDR1 SGHRS and CDR2 YFSETQ. In nucleotides, the CDR3 is TGCGCCAGCAGCTTGGCCCCCGGGCCTAATGAAAAACTGTTTTTT. Translation: CASSLAPGPNEKLFF.

Concerning this clonotype itself: The junction departs from the called germline gene at one end, perhaps through a read error. This chain links TRBV7-3 with TRBJ2-7; 12 bases match TRBD2. The CDR3 spans 15 residues. Germline values: CDR1 SGHTA, CDR2 FQGTGA. CDR3 bases: TGTGCCAGCAGCTTAAGACTAGCGGGAGCTCACGAGCGGTACTTC. This gives the protein CASSLRLAGAHERYF.

To note about this clonotype: A much larger clone is a single base away; this may be a read error. In DNA, the CDR3 is TGTGCCAGCAGACGACAGGGTCGGAATGAGCAGTACTTC. Protein product: CASRRQGRNEQYF. The chain recombines TRBV3-1 with TRBJ2-5; 7 bases agree with TRBD1. Germline V CDR1 and CDR2: LGHDT, YNNKEL (reference sequence). The CDR3 covers 13 residues. V was clipped by 6 bases and J by 11 bases; unmatched bases: 12.

A few counts support this clonotype. This rearrangement joins TRBV20-1 to TRBJ2-5; TRBD1 matches at 10 bases. The J call may not be correct, given that the DNA end is closer to TRBJ2-7. The V gene's germline CDR1 is DFQATT and CDR2 SNEGSKA (reference sequence). This CDR3 has 14 residues. This CDR3 is CSAAGTGVYHEQYF. DNA of the CDR3: TGCAGTGCCGCCGGGACAGGGGTATACCACGAGCAGTACTTC.

This clonotype was counted a few times. The chain is built from TRBV7-3 and TRBJ2-3; D unclear. From germline, CDR1 is SGHTA and CDR2 FQGTGA. V shed 2 bases and J shed 4 bases, with 4 bases lying between them. The CDR3 covers 12 residues. The CDR3 nucleotides are TGTGCCAGCAGCTTAGATTCAGATACGCAGTATTTT. Translating it yields CASSLDSDTQYF.

In nucleotides, the CDR3 is TGTGCCATCGGGAAGCAAGCGGGAGCCGATGAGCAGTTCTTC. Amino acids: CAIGKQAGADEQFF. J is TRBJ2-1 and V is TRBV10-3; 8 bases line up with TRBD2. The germline CDR1 and CDR2 sequences are ENHRY and SYGVKD. V was clipped by 8 bases and J by 8 bases; unmatched bases: 11. This CDR3 region has 14 residues.

This clonotype was observed once. This sequence joins TRBV3-1 and TRBJ1-1; D remains unclear. Germline CDR1 LGHDT, CDR2 YNNKEL (reference sequence). The CDR3 spans 14 residues. V lost 3 bases, J lost 1 base, and 9 bases lay in between. The CDR3 DNA reads TGTGCCAGCAGCCAGGCCTCAGGGAACACTGAAGCTTTCTTT. Protein: CASSQASGNTEAFF.

The rearrangement uses TRBV20-1 and TRBJ2-1, with 9 positions matching TRBD2. Germline V gives CDR1 DFQATT, CDR2 SNEGSKA (reference sequence). The CDR3 is 15 amino acids. V shed 6 bases and J 5 bases; nucleotides not matched to a gene: 11. In DNA form, the CDR3 reads TGCAGTGCAAGACCTTCGGCGGGAGGGCACAATGAGCAGTTCTTC. This translates into CSARPSAGGHNEQFF.

At least ten counts were recorded for this clonotype. The rearrangement joins TRBV29-1 to TRBJ2-5; TRBD1 matches 8 bases. The CDR3 is made up of 13 amino acids. CDR1 and CDR2 (germline): SQVTM, ANQGSEA. The J segment lost 3 bases and the V segment lost 5 bases, leaving 5 bases of the junction unmatched. CDR3 nucleotide sequence: TGCAGCGTTACGGGACAGGTGGAAGAGACCCAGTACTTC. Amino acid sequence: CSVTGQVEETQYF. Together with reference TRBV29-1 and TRBJ2-5, the CDR3 gives the full variable domain: SAVISQKPSRDICQRGTSLTIQCQVDSQVTMMFWYRQQPGQSLTLIATANQGSEATYESGFVIDKFPISRPNLTFSTLTVSNMSPEDSSIYLCSVTGQVEETQYFGPGTRLLVL.